Presented here are 17 T cell receptor beta chains from one specimen sequenced in a study of T-cell memory formation after mild COVID-19. TCRdb ran MiXCR on the 5' RACE reads and lists one entry per CDR3 protein. The sample includes about 240,000 distinct CDR3 sequences, over 9% of them seen just once. Sequenced: PBMCs or a T cell subset sorted from them (not recorded which). These receptors originate from a young man who had mild COVID-19 (a few samples of this study predate the infection). Cell type and time point are not known.

This chain connects TRBV6-5 to TRBJ1-1; D gene ambiguous. Trimming left V 0 bases short and J 3 bases short, with 11 bases between. Germline lookup yields CDR1 MNHEY and CDR2 SVGAGI. There are 15 residues in the CDR3. The CDR3 protein is CASSYSRLAHTEAFF. The DNA of the CDR3 is TGTGCCAGCAGTTACTCGAGGCTGGCTCACACTGAAGCTTTCTTT.

This clonotype was found a few times. The genes are TRBV20-1 and TRBJ1-2; D possibly corresponds to TRBD1 (5 bases). Germline lookup yields CDR1 DFQATT and CDR2 SNEGSKA (reference sequence). This CDR3 has 12 amino acids. The germline V and J ends were trimmed by 0 bases and 4 bases, with 6 bases remaining between them. CDR3 protein: CSARDDSYGYTF. CDR3 sequence (DNA): TGCAGTGCTAGAGACGACAGCTATGGCTACACCTTC.

This chain links TRBV5-1 with TRBJ2-1; TRBD1 matches 7 bases. Germline CDR1 is SGHRS and CDR2 is YFSETQ. This CDR3 contains 15 residues. Trimming took 0 bases from V and 5 from J; bases not matched to a gene: 5. The CDR3 DNA follows: TGCGCCAGCAGCTTGGCGGGACAGACAAACAATGAGCAGTTCTTC. Residues: CASSLAGQTNNEQFF.

The rearrangement links TRBV4-2 to TRBJ2-7; 7 bases fit TRBD1. Germline V gene data show CDR1 as LGHNA and CDR2 as YNFKEQ. With V trimmed by 3 bases and J by 2 bases, 10 bases remained unmatched. CDR3 length equals 16 residues. The CDR3 loop is CASSQEWTGRTYEQYF. CDR3 in DNA: TGTGCCAGCAGCCAGGAATGGACAGGAAGGACCTACGAGCAGTACTTC.

The chain is built from TRBV10-3 and TRBJ2-7; D is perhaps TRBD1 (5 bases). Trimming shortened V by 5 bases and J by 1 base, and 9 bases separated the two germline ends. The CDR3 extends over 13 amino acids. Germline values: CDR1 ENHRY, CDR2 SYGVKD. The CDR3 nucleotides read TGTGCCATCAGTTCGACAGCTTCCTACGAGCAGTACTTC. This encodes CAISSTASYEQYF.

This clonotype occurred a few times. The chain has TRBV15 and TRBJ1-1; possible D gene TRBD1, 6 bases. Germline CDR1 is LNHNV and CDR2 is YYDKDF (reference sequence). The V and J ends lost 1 base and 1 base respectively, with 13 bases between them. The CDR3 consists of 16 residues. CDR3 in DNA: TGTGCCACCAGCAGAGGTTTGGGGGCAAGGAACACTGAAGCTTTCTTT. As protein: CATSRGLGARNTEAFF.

This clonotype was found many times. V usage is TRBV20-1 and J usage is TRBJ2-5; either TRBD1 or TRBD2 may supply D (5 bases each). The CDR3 has 14 residues. The germline CDR1 and CDR2 sequences are DFQATT and SNEGSKA (reference sequence). V lost 6 bases to trimming and J lost 2 bases, with 16 bases between them. The CDR3 spells CSAPEGRLQETQYF. CDR3 nucleotides: TGCAGTGCCCCAGAGGGGCGGTTGCAAGAGACCCAGTACTTC.

This clonotype has just a few counts. The rearrangement joins TRBV18 to TRBJ1-2; tentative D call: TRBD1 (6 bases). This CDR3 is built from 15 residues. Germline V gene lookup returns CDR1 KGHSH and CDR2 LQKENI. V was clipped by 2 bases and J by 1 base, with 11 bases between them. The CDR3 sequence is CASSPGQTYNYGYTF. The CDR3 bases are TGTGCCAGCTCACCAGGACAGACGTATAACTATGGCTACACCTTC.

The chain recombines TRBV2 with TRBJ2-7; maybe TRBD2 (6 bases). The CDR3 loop spans 10 amino acids. V lost 11 bases and J lost 6, with 11 bases in between. Germline V gene data show CDR1 as SNHLY and CDR2 as FYNNEI. The CDR3 loop reads CAAGSAEQYV. CDR3 in DNA: TGTGCCGCGGGGAGCGCCGAGCAGTACGTC.

This clonotype was counted between two and nine times. The chain carries TRBV14 and TRBJ2-3; D perhaps matches TRBD1 (5 bases). This CDR3 is built from 14 residues. In germline, CDR1 is SGHDN, CDR2 FVKESK. With 5 bases removed from V and 6 bases from J, the gap between germline ends came to 15 bases. CDR3 region: CASSYRIYADTQYF. The CDR3 bases are TGTGCCAGCAGCTACAGGATTTATGCGGATACGCAGTATTTT.

This clonotype was detected many times. The chain combines TRBV4-3 with TRBJ2-4; D uncertain. Trimming pared 1 base from V and 0 bases from J, leaving 7 bases between. The CDR3 runs 15 residues. The V gene's germline CDR1 is LGHNA and CDR2 YSLEER. The chain's CDR3 is CASSQAALAKNIQYF. CDR3 sequence (DNA): TGCGCCAGCAGCCAAGCAGCGCTAGCCAAAAACATTCAGTACTTC.

J is TRBJ2-1 and V is TRBV7-6; 8 bases fit TRBD2. After removal of 7 bases from V and 4 bases from J, the junction contained 9 bases not matched to a gene. The CDR3 length is 15 residues. CDR1 is SGHVS and CDR2 is FNYEAQ in the germline V gene. The CDR3 DNA reads as TGTGCCAGCACCCATCTAGCGGGCCCGTACAATGAGCAGTTCTTC. Translation: CASTHLAGPYNEQFF.

This clonotype was observed at least ten times. The rearrangement uses TRBV7-2 and TRBJ1-2; D is perhaps TRBD1 (6 bases). There are 13 residues in the CDR3. Per germline, CDR1 SGHTA and CDR2 FQGNSA. V was clipped by 5 bases and J by 2 bases, with 9 bases between them. CDR3 protein: CASSQGQNYGYTF. Here the CDR3 DNA reads TGTGCCAGCAGCCAAGGACAGAACTATGGCTACACCTTC.

The table lists this clonotype with a count of one. The CDR3 nucleotides read TGCGCCAGCAGTCGAAAGGATATACTGATGGGTTGGACAGGGATTTACATGAACACTGAAGCTTTCTTT. Its protein is CASSRKDILMGWTGIYMNTEAFF. This chain links TRBV23-1 with TRBJ1-1, with 8 bases matching TRBD1. TRBV23-1 is flagged as an ORF with uncertain function. Trimming took 4 bases from V and 0 from J; bases not matched to a gene: 28. The CDR3 consists of 23 residues.

This clonotype showed up just a few times. V usage is TRBV4-3 and J usage is TRBJ2-3; D uncertain. Trimming took off 2 bases at V and 1 base at J, with 13 bases between the two ends. CDR1 LGHNA and CDR2 YSLEER come from the germline V gene. The CDR3 length is 16 residues. The CDR3 sequence: CASSQFAGVGTDTQYF. The CDR3 DNA is TGCGCCAGCAGCCAATTTGCTGGGGTGGGCACAGATACGCAGTATTTT.

This clonotype has a handful of counts. The chain couples TRBV12-3 or TRBV12-4 to TRBJ1-5, with TRBD1 matching 10 bases. This CDR3 comprises 15 residues. With 3 bases clipped from V and 4 bases from J, the junction kept 3 bases outside the gene matches. Written as DNA, the CDR3 is TGTGCCAGCAGTTTCACGGACAGGGGGAATCAGCCCCAGCATTTT. Translated, it gives CASSFTDRGNQPQHF.

The table lists this clonotype with a few counts. The rearrangement links TRBV9 to TRBJ1-2; unclear D gene. The germline V gene encodes CDR1 SGDLS and CDR2 YYNGEE. V was pared by 3 bases and J by 7 bases, with 7 bases between. The CDR3 is 11 amino acids. The CDR3 region has the DNA TGTGCCAGCAGCGGTGTAAGTGGCTACACCTTC. This translates into CASSGVSGYTF.